Listed below are T cell receptor beta chains from one sample, sequenced in a study of beta chain features in type 1 diabetes. Generated by immunoSEQ multiplex PCR, the TCRdb table keeps only in-frame clones and is missing some. The sample comprises 400,000 or so clones, around 13% of which are singletons, and around 0.01% rests with the top ten. Sequencing was performed on naive CD4+ T cells from blood. These receptors came from a young woman with type 1 diabetes. Both conserved end residues are part of each CDR3. Each record gives: J gene, clone size, V gene, D gene, CDR3 protein, CDR3 DNA. The D gene is left open where the match is weak. Where a row states a size, it is once, few, many or the class of an expanded clone; other rows omit it.

J: TRBJ2-7; size: NA; V: TRBV4-3; D: TRBD1; CDR3: CASRPTGDHEQYF; DNA: TGCGCCAGCAGGCCGACAGGGGACCACGAGCAGTACTTC
J: TRBJ2-2; size: few; V: TRBV7-2; D: NA; CDR3: CASSLDPQDTGELFF; DNA: TGTGCCAGCAGCTTAGATCCACAGGACACCGGGGAGCTGTTTTTT
J: TRBJ1-5; size: once; V: TRBV4-3; D: NA; CDR3: CASSHELGGGQPQHF; DNA: TGCGCCAGCAGCCACGAGCTCGGGGGTGGACAGCCCCAGCATTTT
J: TRBJ2-3; size: NA; V: TRBV11-2; D: NA; CDR3: CASSPGSWGGTDTQYF; DNA: TGTGCCAGCAGCCCGGGATCGTGGGGTGGCACAGATACGCAGTATTTT
J: TRBJ1-1; size: few; V: TRBV9; D: NA; CDR3: CASSVVSGNTEAFF; DNA: TGTGCCAGCAGCGTAGTTTCGGGGAACACTGAAGCTTTCTTT
J: TRBJ2-1; size: NA; V: TRBV15; D: NA; CDR3: CATSRAQGEQFF; DNA: TGTGCCACCAGCAGAGCGCAGGGCGAGCAGTTCTTC
J: TRBJ2-1; size: few; V: TRBV4-1; D: NA; CDR3: CASSHLAVYNEQFF; DNA: TGCGCCAGCAGCCATTTAGCGGTATACAATGAGCAGTTCTTC
J: TRBJ2-1; size: few; V: TRBV4-2; D: TRBD2; CDR3: CASSQELAGYEQFF; DNA: TGTGCCAGCAGCCAAGAACTAGCGGGATATGAGCAGTTCTTC
J: TRBJ1-1; size: few; V: TRBV7-2; D: NA; CDR3: CASSSLSLQDRLNTEAFF; DNA: TGTGCCAGCAGCTCGCTAAGTCTTCAGGACAGATTGAACACTGAAGCTTTCTTT
J: TRBJ1-1; size: few; V: TRBV5-4; D: TRBD1; CDR3: CASSLASGDREAFF; DNA: TGTGCCAGCAGCTTGGCATCAGGGGACAGAGAAGCTTTCTTT
J: TRBJ1-1; size: NA; V: TRBV7-9; D: NA; CDR3: CASSLDSNTEAFF; DNA: TGTGCCAGCAGCTTAGATTCAAACACTGAAGCTTTCTTT
J: TRBJ2-7; size: NA; V: TRBV28; D: NA; CDR3: CASRLGGYEQYF; DNA: TGTGCCAGCCGCTTGGGGGGCTACGAGCAGTACTTC
J: TRBJ2-4; size: few; V: TRBV5-4; D: TRBD2; CDR3: CASSLGTSGRVDVDF; DNA: TGTGCCAGCAGCCTGGGGACTAGCGGGAGGGTCGACGTAGACTTC
J: TRBJ1-2; size: NA; V: TRBV27; D: NA; CDR3: CASRKVGGGYGYTF; DNA: TGTGCCAGCAGAAAAGTAGGGGGAGGGTATGGCTACACCTTC
J: TRBJ1-6; size: NA; V: TRBV25-1; D: TRBD1; CDR3: CASSESSGTDNSPLHF; DNA: TGTGCCAGCAGTGAATCATCCGGGACAGACAATTCACCCCTCCACTTT
J: TRBJ2-5; size: NA; V: TRBV19; D: TRBD2; CDR3: CASSAVPKVSGGALKETQYF; DNA: TGTGCCAGTAGTGCCGTCCCGAAGGTCAGCGGGGGGGCGTTGAAAGAGACCCAGTACTTC
J: TRBJ2-1; size: NA; V: TRBV2; D: TRBD2; CDR3: CASSSSGTSVFF; DNA: TGTGCCAGCAGTTCATCCGGGACTAGTGTTTTCTTC
J: TRBJ1-2; size: few; V: TRBV19; D: TRBD1; CDR3: CASRSTGNYGYTF; DNA: TGTGCCAGTCGTTCGACAGGGAACTATGGCTACACCTTC
J: TRBJ2-6; size: few; V: TRBV4-3; D: NA; CDR3: CASRHSGANVLTF; DNA: TGCGCCAGCAGACACTCTGGGGCCAACGTCCTGACTTTC
J: TRBJ2-7; size: few; V: TRBV7-9; D: NA; CDR3: CASSYLVGGASF; DNA: TGTGCCAGCAGCTACCTGGTAGGGGGGGCTAGTTTC
J: TRBJ2-6; size: few; V: TRBV18; D: TRBD1; CDR3: CASSPDRTSGANVLTF; DNA: TGTGCCAGCTCACCGGACAGGACTTCGGGGGCCAACGTCCTGACTTTC
J: TRBJ2-7; size: few; V: TRBV5-1; D: TRBD1; CDR3: CASSLATSGQDEQYF; DNA: TGCGCCAGCAGCTTGGCCACCTCCGGACAGGACGAGCAGTACTTC
J: TRBJ2-1; size: NA; V: TRBV19; D: NA; CDR3: CASSIESLDEQFF; DNA: TGTGCCAGTAGTATTGAGTCACTGGATGAGCAGTTCTTC
J: TRBJ2-1; size: few; V: TRBV28; D: TRBD2; CDR3: CASSLLAGGRNEQFF; DNA: TGTGCCAGCAGTCTGCTAGCGGGAGGGCGGAATGAGCAGTTCTTC
J: TRBJ2-3; size: NA; V: TRBV6-6; D: TRBD2; CDR3: CASSDPSGGTDTQYF; DNA: TGTGCCAGCAGCGATCCTAGCGGGGGCACAGATACGCAGTATTTT
J: TRBJ2-7; size: NA; V: TRBV6-5; D: NA; CDR3: CASSYSYRASSYEQYF; DNA: TGTGCCAGCAGTTACTCGTACAGGGCTAGCTCCTACGAGCAGTACTTC
J: TRBJ1-1; size: few; V: TRBV7-9; D: NA; CDR3: CASRTSTVEAFF; DNA: TGTGCCAGCAGAACATCGACAGTTGAAGCTTTCTTT
J: TRBJ2-7; size: NA; V: TRBV5-4; D: TRBD2; CDR3: CASSFGAGDGEQYF; DNA: TGTGCCAGCAGCTTTGGCGCGGGAGACGGGGAGCAGTACTTC
J: TRBJ1-5; size: NA; V: TRBV2; D: NA; CDR3: CASSSDSLPNQPQHF; DNA: TGTGCCAGCAGCTCTGACAGCCTTCCCAATCAGCCCCAGCATTTT
J: TRBJ1-1; size: NA; V: TRBV30; D: NA; CDR3: CAGGRTNTEAFF; DNA: TGTGCCGGAGGACGGACGAACACTGAAGCTTTCTTT
J: TRBJ1-1; size: NA; V: TRBV5-1; D: NA; CDR3: CASSPRSLNTEAFF; DNA: TGCGCCAGCAGCCCTAGATCGCTGAACACTGAAGCTTTCTTT
J: TRBJ2-1; size: NA; V: TRBV7-2; D: TRBD2; CDR3: CASSLTSGRDNEQFF; DNA: TGTGCCAGCAGCTTAACTAGCGGGAGGGACAATGAGCAGTTCTTC
J: TRBJ1-2; size: NA; V: TRBV15; D: NA; CDR3: CATSRDGLLNTF; DNA: TGTGCCACCAGCAGAGACGGACTACTGAACACCTTC
J: TRBJ1-4; size: few; V: TRBV5-1; D: NA; CDR3: CASGLNPGPQEKLFF; DNA: TGCGCCAGCGGACTAAACCCAGGACCGCAGGAAAAACTGTTTTTT
J: TRBJ2-1; size: NA; V: TRBV23-1; D: NA; CDR3: CASSQSPESGGDYNEQFF; DNA: TGCGCCAGCAGTCAATCCCCCGAATCGGGGGGCGACTACAATGAGCAGTTCTTC
J: TRBJ2-2; size: few; V: TRBV15; D: NA; CDR3: CATSRDQGSGELFF; DNA: TGTGCCACCAGCAGAGATCAGGGGTCCGGGGAGCTGTTTTTT
J: TRBJ1-4; size: NA; V: TRBV29-1; D: NA; CDR3: CSAGQSTNEKLFF; DNA: TGCAGCGCCGGACAGTCAACTAATGAAAAACTGTTTTTT
J: TRBJ2-2; size: few; V: TRBV5-6; D: TRBD2; CDR3: CASGLAGKYTGELFF; DNA: TGTGCCAGCGGGTTAGCGGGAAAGTACACCGGGGAGCTGTTTTTT
J: TRBJ1-2; size: few; V: TRBV7-9; D: TRBD1; CDR3: CASSSTGASYGYTF; DNA: TGTGCCAGCAGCTCCACAGGGGCCTCCTATGGCTACACCTTC
J: TRBJ1-1; size: few; V: TRBV5-6; D: NA; CDR3: CASSLGRTNTEAFF; DNA: TGTGCCAGCAGCTTAGGACGGACAAACACTGAAGCTTTCTTT
J: TRBJ2-4; size: few; V: TRBV4-1; D: NA; CDR3: CASSPMGLAKNIQYF; DNA: TGCGCCAGCAGCCCGATGGGGCTAGCCAAAAACATTCAGTACTTC
J: TRBJ1-4; size: NA; V: TRBV16; D: NA; CDR3: CASSPGGTTEKLFF; DNA: TGTGCCAGCAGCCCAGGAGGGACGACAGAAAAACTGTTTTTT